A selection of T cell receptor beta chains follows, all from one sample in a study of control samples from healthy donors and cancer patients. Assay: immunoSEQ multiplex PCR; the TCRdb copy retains only in-frame clones and omits some. The sample holds about 150,000 clones, 90% to 95% seen once. Sequenced: blood. The receptors derive from a man younger than 35 in good health. The conserved cysteine and the conserved F or W are not part of the CDR3 here.

j_gene: TRBJ1-1
v_gene: TRBV5-1
CDR3aa: ASSLAQDTEAF

j_gene: TRBJ1-3
v_gene: TRBV2
CDR3aa: ASSHPGEAGNTIY

j_gene: TRBJ2-7
v_gene: TRBV3-1/TRBV3-2
CDR3aa: ASSQDRVGYEQY

j_gene: TRBJ1-2
v_gene: TRBV30
CDR3aa: ACLYMGAT

j_gene: TRBJ2-3
v_gene: TRBV4-3
CDR3aa: ASSQGSGTDTQY

j_gene: TRBJ2-7
v_gene: TRBV18
CDR3aa: ASSPAGFSYEQY

j_gene: TRBJ1-2
v_gene: TRBV28
CDR3aa: ASGRGDYGYT

j_gene: TRBJ1-1
v_gene: TRBV30
CDR3aa: AWSWQLNTEAF

j_gene: TRBJ2-1
v_gene: TRBV28
CDR3aa: ASSFLGEQF

j_gene: TRBJ2-5
v_gene: TRBV18
CDR3aa: ASSPGLGRETQY

j_gene: TRBJ1-6
v_gene: TRBV30
CDR3aa: AWTTGRDSPLH

j_gene: TRBJ1-1
v_gene: TRBV5-6
CDR3aa: ASSPVRGRNTEAF

j_gene: TRBJ2-5
v_gene: TRBV5-1
CDR3aa: ASSYRPEQETQY

j_gene: TRBJ2-3
v_gene: TRBV6-5
CDR3aa: ASSYQGLGTDTQY

j_gene: TRBJ1-2
v_gene: TRBV10-3
CDR3aa: AISVTVEGYT

j_gene: TRBJ2-7
v_gene: TRBV10-2
CDR3aa: ASSAIFSEQY

j_gene: TRBJ1-2
v_gene: TRBV5-4
CDR3aa: ASSSGKNYGYT

j_gene: TRBJ2-7
v_gene: TRBV27
CDR3aa: ASSLSVLAGGPYEQY

j_gene: TRBJ1-3
v_gene: TRBV6-5
CDR3aa: ARGANTIY

j_gene: TRBJ1-2
v_gene: TRBV25-1
CDR3aa: ASTDRIYGYT

j_gene: TRBJ2-7
v_gene: TRBV7-6
CDR3aa: ASSLGPAGSSYEQY

j_gene: TRBJ2-3
v_gene: TRBV5-5
CDR3aa: ASSLARAGELYGTDTQY

j_gene: TRBJ2-1
v_gene: TRBV24-1
CDR3aa: ATSDSRLAGDYNEQF

j_gene: TRBJ2-7
v_gene: TRBV7-2
CDR3aa: ASSLGSSFPYEQY

j_gene: TRBJ1-2
v_gene: TRBV19
CDR3aa: ASTGQGAYGYT

j_gene: TRBJ1-3
v_gene: TRBV19
CDR3aa: AAGANTIY

j_gene: TRBJ2-1
v_gene: TRBV7-9
CDR3aa: ASRPPSLGSYNEQF

j_gene: TRBJ1-1
v_gene: TRBV5-5
CDR3aa: ASSPTSQNTEAF

j_gene: TRBJ1-2
v_gene: TRBV5-4
CDR3aa: ASSPGTGTIVFGYT

j_gene: TRBJ1-2
v_gene: TRBV5-6
CDR3aa: ASEEYRVLSRYGYT

j_gene: TRBJ2-1
v_gene: TRBV5-4
CDR3aa: ASSLAHANEQF

j_gene: TRBJ1-6
v_gene: TRBV18
CDR3aa: ASSVEWPMSSYNSPLH

j_gene: TRBJ1-5
v_gene: TRBV18
CDR3aa: ASSPDNQPQH

j_gene: TRBJ1-4
v_gene: TRBV11-2
CDR3aa: ASRRARSNEKLF

j_gene: TRBJ2-3
v_gene: TRBV28
CDR3aa: ASSDSGYRTDTQY

j_gene: TRBJ2-5
v_gene: TRBV6-1
CDR3aa: ASSPHRAVQPQY

j_gene: TRBJ1-1
v_gene: TRBV6-5
CDR3aa: ASSYRNRGGSTEAF

j_gene: TRBJ1-1
v_gene: TRBV5-4
CDR3aa: ASSFFRGTEAF

j_gene: TRBJ2-6
v_gene: TRBV30
CDR3aa: AWSRQHSGANVLT

j_gene: TRBJ2-1
v_gene: TRBV11-3
CDR3aa: ASSSGHQYNEQF

j_gene: TRBJ2-7
v_gene: TRBV15
CDR3aa: ATSRDKGYEQY

j_gene: TRBJ2-1
v_gene: TRBV28
CDR3aa: AAGGHPNEQF

j_gene: TRBJ1-1
v_gene: TRBV15
CDR3aa: ATSRDFGKTEAF

j_gene: TRBJ2-7
v_gene: TRBV6-5
CDR3aa: ASSPGPLHHEQY

j_gene: TRBJ2-7
v_gene: TRBV11-2
CDR3aa: ASSLGAWNYEQY

j_gene: TRBJ1-4
v_gene: TRBV20-1
CDR3aa: SAIDRQTNEKLF

j_gene: TRBJ1-1
v_gene: TRBV7-2
CDR3aa: ASSTNVGNTEAF

j_gene: TRBJ2-3
v_gene: TRBV7-9
CDR3aa: ASSVNSQDTQY

j_gene: TRBJ1-1
v_gene: TRBV18
CDR3aa: ASSRRGPALVSDTEAF

j_gene: TRBJ2-7
v_gene: TRBV2
CDR3aa: ASRRDGLYEQY

j_gene: TRBJ1-3
v_gene: TRBV11-3
CDR3aa: ASSLGFGQGNTIY